A single TCR beta chain is shown here with its context. As originally analysed: Estimation of nucleated cell counts relied on the amplification of reference gene primers. TCRdb's table, derived via immunoSEQ multiplex PCR, lists solely in-frame clones and lacks some. That table is the source of V, J and clone size, and D and trimming were worked out from the DNA. The sample holds 90,000 to 100,000 clones, 65% to 90% seen once. These data belong to a study of blood T cell repertoires in COVID-19. Overall study: Material from acute and convalescent COVID-19 was sourced from the United States, Italy and Spain.

The sample was peripheral blood. This clonotype was sampled from an elderly man with acute or convalescent COVID-19.

The CDR3 nucleotides read TGTGCCAGCAGTTCCACCGGGACAGCTAGGGGCTATGGCTACACCTTC. This sequence encodes CASSSTGTARGYGYTF. This sequence joins TRBV28 and TRBJ1-2, with 7 bases aligning to TRBD1. J gave up 4 bases and V 4 bases, and 12 bases lay outside the gene matches. The CDR3 extends over 16 amino acids. CDR1 is MDHEN, CDR2 SYDVKM, per germline.